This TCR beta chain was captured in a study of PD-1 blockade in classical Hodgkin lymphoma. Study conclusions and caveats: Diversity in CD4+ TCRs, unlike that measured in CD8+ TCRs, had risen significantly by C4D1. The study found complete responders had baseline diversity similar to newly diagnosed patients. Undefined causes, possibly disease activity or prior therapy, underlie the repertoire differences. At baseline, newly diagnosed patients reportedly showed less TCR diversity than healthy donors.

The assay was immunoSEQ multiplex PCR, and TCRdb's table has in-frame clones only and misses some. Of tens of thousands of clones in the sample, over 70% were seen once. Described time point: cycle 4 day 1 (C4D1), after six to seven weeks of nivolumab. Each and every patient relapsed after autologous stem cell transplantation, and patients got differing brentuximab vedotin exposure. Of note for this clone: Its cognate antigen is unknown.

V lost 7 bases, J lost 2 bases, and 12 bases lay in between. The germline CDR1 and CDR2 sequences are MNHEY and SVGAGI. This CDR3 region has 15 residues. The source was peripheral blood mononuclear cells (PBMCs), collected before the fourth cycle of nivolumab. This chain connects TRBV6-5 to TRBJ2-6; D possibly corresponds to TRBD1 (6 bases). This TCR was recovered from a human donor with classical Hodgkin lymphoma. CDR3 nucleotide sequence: TGTGCCAGCAAAGGTTGGGGGCCTGGGGCCAACGTCCTGACTTTC. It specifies CASKGWGPGANVLTF.